The source of this T cell receptor (beta chain) is a study of graft-versus-host responses after intestinal transplantation. Germline trimming cut 3 bases from V and 7 bases from J; bases unmatched to any gene: 4. This CDR3 spans 14 amino acids. Germline-derived CDR1 and CDR2 are KGHSH and LQKENI. The table came from immunoSEQ multiplex PCR; TCRdb's copy has only in-frame clones and leaves some out. The table shows roughly 20,000 clones, with over 35% occurring only once. Study outcomes and limitations: GvH clones appeared in recipient marrow, some first in ileum or blood.

J is TRBJ2-1 and V is TRBV18; the match to TRBD2 covers 9 bases. This specimen was alloreactive CD4+ T cells from a mixed lymphocyte reaction culture, taken before intestinal transplant. The subset: CFSE-low proliferating T cells sorted from roughly 6-day pre-transplant mixed lymphocyte reaction (GvH or HvG direction). The clonotype was recovered from a human patient who received an intestinal transplant. CDR3 amino acids: CASSPGLARNEQFF. The CDR3 region has the DNA TGTGCCAGCTCACCGGGACTAGCACGGAATGAGCAGTTCTTC. Using reference TRBV18 and TRBJ2-1 for the parts outside the CDR3, the full variable domain is NAGVMQNPRHLVRRRGQEARLRCSPMKGHSHVYWYRQLPEEGLKFMVYLQKENIIDESGMPKERFSAEFPKEGPSILRIQQVVRGDSAAYFCASSPGLARNEQFFGPGTRLTVL.